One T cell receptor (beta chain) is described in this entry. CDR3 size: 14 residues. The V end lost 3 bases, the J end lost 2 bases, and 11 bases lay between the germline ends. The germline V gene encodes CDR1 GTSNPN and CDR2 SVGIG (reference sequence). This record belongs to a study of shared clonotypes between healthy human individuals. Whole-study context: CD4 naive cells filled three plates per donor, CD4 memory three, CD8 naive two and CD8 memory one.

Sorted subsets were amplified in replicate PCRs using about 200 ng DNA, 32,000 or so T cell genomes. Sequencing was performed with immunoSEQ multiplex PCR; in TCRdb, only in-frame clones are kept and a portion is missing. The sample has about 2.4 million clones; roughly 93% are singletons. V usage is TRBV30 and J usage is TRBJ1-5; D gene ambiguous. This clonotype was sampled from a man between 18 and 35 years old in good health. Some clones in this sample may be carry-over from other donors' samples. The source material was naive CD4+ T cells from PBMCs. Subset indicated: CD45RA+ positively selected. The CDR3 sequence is CAWSHRPGNQPQHF. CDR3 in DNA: TGTGCCTGGAGCCATAGGCCTGGCAATCAGCCCCAGCATTTT.